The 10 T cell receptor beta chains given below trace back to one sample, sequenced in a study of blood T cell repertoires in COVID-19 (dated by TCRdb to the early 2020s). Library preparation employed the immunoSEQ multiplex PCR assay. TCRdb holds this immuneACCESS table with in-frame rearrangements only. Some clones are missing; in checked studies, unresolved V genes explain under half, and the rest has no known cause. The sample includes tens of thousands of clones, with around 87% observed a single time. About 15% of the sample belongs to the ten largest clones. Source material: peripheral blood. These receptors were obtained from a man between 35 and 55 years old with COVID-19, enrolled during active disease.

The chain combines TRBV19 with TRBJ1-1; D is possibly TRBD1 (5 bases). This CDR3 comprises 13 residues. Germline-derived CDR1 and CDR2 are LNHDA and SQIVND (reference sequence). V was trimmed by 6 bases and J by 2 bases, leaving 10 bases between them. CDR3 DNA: TGTGCCAGTAGGACGACAGTCAACACTGAAGCTTTCTTT. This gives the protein CASRTTVNTEAFF.

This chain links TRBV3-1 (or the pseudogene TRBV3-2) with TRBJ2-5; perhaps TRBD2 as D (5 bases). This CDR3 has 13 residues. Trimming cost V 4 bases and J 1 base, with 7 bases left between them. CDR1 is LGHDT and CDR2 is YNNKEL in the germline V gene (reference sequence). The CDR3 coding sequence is TGTGCCAGCAGCCCGGGATTCCAAGAGACCCAGTACTTC. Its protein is CASSPGFQETQYF.

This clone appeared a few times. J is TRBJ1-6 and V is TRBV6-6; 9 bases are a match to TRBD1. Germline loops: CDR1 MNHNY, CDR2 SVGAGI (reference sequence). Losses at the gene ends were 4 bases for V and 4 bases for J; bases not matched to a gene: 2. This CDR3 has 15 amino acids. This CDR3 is CASSSGTGYNSPLHF. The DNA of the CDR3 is TGTGCCAGCAGTTCCGGGACAGGGTATAATTCACCCCTCCACTTT.

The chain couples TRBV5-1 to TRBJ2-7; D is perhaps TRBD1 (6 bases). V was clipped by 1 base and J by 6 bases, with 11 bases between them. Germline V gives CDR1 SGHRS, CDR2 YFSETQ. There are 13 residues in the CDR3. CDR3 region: CASSLSQGSEQYF. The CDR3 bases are TGCGCCAGCAGCTTGTCACAGGGCTCCGAGCAGTACTTC.

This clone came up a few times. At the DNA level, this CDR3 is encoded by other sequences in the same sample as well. The CDR3 nucleotides read TGTGCCAGCAGTACAGGGGGCCGAGGAAACACCATATATTTT. This gives the protein CASSTGGRGNTIYF. The chain has TRBV6-5 and TRBJ1-3, with 9 positions matching TRBD1. The V and J ends lost 5 bases and 4 bases, in that order; junction bases with no gene match: 3. CDR1 is MNHEY and CDR2 is SVGAGI in the germline V gene. The CDR3 extends over 14 amino acids.

In DNA form, the CDR3 reads TGTGCCAGCAGTAAAAGGGAGAGGGATCAGCCCCAGCATTTT. Translated: CASSKRERDQPQHF. This chain joins TRBV6-5 and TRBJ1-5; D remains unclear. Germline CDR1 reads MNHEY; CDR2 reads SVGAGI. This CDR3 comprises 14 residues. V was trimmed by 5 bases and J by 5 bases, leaving 13 bases between them.

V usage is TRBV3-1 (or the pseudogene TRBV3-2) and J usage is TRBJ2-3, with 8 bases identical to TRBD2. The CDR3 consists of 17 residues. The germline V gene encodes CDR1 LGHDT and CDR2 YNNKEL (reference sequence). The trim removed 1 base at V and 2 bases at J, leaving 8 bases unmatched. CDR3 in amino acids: CASSQVRAGVPTDTQYF. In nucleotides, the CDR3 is TGTGCCAGCAGCCAAGTTAGAGCGGGGGTACCCACAGATACGCAGTATTTT.

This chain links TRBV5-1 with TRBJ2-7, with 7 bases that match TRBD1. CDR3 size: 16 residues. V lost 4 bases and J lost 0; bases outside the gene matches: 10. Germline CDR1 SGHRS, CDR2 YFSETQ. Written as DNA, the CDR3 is TGCGCCAGCAGCACGATACAGGGGTCGAGCTCCTACGAGCAGTACTTC. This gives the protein CASSTIQGSSSYEQYF.

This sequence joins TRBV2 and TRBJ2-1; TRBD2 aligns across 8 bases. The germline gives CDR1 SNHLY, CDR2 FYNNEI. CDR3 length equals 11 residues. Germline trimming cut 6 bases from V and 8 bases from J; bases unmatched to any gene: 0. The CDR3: CASRRGDEQFF. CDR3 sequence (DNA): TGTGCCAGCAGGCGGGGGGATGAGCAGTTCTTC.

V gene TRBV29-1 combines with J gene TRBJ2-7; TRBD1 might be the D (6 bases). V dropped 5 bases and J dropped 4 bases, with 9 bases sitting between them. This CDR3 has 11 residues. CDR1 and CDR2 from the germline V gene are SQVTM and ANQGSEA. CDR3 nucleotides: TGCAGCGTTTACACAGGGTACGAGCAGTACTTC. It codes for CSVYTGYEQYF.